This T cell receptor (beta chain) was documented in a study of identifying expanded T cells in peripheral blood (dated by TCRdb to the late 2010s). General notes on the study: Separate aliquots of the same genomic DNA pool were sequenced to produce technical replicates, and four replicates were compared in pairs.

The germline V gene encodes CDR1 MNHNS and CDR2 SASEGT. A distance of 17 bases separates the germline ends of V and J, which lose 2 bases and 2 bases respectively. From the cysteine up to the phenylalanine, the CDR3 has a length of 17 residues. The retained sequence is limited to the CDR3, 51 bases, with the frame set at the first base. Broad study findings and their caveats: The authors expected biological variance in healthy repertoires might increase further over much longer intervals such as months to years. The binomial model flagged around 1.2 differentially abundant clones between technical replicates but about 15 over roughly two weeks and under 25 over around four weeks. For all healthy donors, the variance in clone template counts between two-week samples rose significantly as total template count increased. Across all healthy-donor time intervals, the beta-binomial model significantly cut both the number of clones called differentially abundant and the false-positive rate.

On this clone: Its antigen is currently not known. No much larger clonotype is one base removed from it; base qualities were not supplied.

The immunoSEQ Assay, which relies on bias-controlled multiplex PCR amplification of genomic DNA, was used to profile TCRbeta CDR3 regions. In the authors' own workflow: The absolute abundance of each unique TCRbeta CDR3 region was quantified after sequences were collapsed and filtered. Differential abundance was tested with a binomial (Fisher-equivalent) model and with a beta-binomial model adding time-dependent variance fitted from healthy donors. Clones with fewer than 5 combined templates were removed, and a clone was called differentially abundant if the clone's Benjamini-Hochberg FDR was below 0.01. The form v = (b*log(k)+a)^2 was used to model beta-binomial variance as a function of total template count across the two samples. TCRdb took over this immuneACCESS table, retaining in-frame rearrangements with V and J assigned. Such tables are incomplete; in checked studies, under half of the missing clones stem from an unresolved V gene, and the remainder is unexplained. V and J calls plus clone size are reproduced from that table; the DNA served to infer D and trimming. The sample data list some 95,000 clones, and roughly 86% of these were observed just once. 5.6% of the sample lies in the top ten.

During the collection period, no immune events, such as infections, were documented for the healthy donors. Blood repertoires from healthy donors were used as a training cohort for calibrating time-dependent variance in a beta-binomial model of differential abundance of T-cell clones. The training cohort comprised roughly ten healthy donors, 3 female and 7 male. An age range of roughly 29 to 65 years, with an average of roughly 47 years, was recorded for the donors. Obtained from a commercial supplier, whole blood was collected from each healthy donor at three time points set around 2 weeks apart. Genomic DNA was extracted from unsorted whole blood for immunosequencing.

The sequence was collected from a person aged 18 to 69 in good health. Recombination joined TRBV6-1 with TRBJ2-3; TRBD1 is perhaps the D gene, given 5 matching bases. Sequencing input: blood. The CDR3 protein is CASSESWGRNPTDTQYF. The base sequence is TGTGCCAGCAGTGAATCATGGGGCCGGAACCCCACAGATACGCAGTATTTT.